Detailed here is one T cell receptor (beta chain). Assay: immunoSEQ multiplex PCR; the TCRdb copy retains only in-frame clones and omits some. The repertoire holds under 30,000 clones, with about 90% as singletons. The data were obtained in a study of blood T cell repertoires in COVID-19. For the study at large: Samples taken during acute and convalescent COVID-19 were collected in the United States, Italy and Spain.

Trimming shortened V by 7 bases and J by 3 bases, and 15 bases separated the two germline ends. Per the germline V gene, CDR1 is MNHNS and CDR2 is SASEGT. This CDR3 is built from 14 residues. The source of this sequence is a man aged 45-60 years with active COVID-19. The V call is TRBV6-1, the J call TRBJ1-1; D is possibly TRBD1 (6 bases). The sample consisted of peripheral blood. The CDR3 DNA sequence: TGTGCCAGCACTAGAACAGGGATCGACACTGAAGCTTTCTTT. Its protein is CASTRTGIDTEAFF.